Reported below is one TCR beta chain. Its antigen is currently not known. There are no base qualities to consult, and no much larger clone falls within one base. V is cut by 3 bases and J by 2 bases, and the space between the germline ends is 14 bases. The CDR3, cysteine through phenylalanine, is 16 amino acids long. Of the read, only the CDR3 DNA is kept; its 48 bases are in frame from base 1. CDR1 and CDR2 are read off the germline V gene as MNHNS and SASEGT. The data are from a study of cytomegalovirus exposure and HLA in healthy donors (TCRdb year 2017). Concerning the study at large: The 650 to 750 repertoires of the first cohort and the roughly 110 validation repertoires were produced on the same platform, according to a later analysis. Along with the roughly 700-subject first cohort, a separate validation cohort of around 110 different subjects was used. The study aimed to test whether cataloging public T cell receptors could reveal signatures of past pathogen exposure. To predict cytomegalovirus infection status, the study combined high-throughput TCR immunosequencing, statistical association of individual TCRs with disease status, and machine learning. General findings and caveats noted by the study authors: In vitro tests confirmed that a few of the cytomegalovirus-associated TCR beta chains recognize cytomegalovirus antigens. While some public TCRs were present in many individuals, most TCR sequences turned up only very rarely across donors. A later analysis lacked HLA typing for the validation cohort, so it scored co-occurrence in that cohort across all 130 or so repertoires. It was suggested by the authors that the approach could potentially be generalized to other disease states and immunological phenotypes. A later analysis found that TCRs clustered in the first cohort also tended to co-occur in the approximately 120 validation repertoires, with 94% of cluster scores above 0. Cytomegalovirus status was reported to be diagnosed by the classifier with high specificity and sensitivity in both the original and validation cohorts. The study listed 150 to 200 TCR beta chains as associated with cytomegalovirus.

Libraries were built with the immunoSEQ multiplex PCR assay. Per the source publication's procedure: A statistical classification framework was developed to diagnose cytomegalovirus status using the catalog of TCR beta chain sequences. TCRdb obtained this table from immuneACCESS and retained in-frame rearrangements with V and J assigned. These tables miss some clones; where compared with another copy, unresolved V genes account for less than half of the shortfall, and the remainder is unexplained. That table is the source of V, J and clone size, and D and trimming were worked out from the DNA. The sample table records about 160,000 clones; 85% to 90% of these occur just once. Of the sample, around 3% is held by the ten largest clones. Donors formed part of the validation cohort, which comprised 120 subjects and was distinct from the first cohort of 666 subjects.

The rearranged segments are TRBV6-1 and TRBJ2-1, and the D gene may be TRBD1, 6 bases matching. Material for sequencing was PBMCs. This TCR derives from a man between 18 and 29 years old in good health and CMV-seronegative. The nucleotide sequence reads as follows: TGTGCCAGCAGTGAGTCAGGACAGCTAACCTACAATGAGCAGTTCTTC. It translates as CASSESGQLTYNEQFF.